This is a list of T cell receptor beta chains from one sample in a study of neurological immune-mediated disorders. Each CDR3 protein is one row after TCRdb ran MiXCR on the 5' RACE reads. The sample holds under 80,000 distinct CDR3 sequences, about 9.4% seen once. The material sequenced was PBMCs. These receptors were obtained from a man between 45 and 60 years old in good health. Each CDR3 is given with its conserved first and last residue. The D gene is left open where the match is weak. Clone size is not always given. Where it is, it says once, few, many or a class for expanded clones.

v_gene,j_gene,abundance,d_gene,CDR3aa,CDR3nt
TRBV12-3/TRBV12-4,TRBJ2-5,-,-,CASREVGVGETQYF,TGTGCCAGCCGTGAGGTGGGCGTCGGAGAGACCCAGTACTTC
TRBV24-1,TRBJ2-1,many,TRBD1,CATSGRGREQFF,TGTGCCACCAGTGGAAGGGGGCGAGAGCAGTTCTTC
TRBV7-9,TRBJ2-7,-,-,CAIQLPSQAYEQYF,TGTGCCATCCAGCTTCCCAGCCAGGCCTACGAGCAGTACTTC
TRBV5-5,TRBJ2-1,many,TRBD2,CASSWGLAGYNEQFF,TGTGCCAGCAGCTGGGGACTAGCGGGTTACAATGAGCAGTTCTTC
TRBV7-2,TRBJ2-7,many,-,CASSSTIGPYYEQYF,TGTGCCAGCAGCTCCACCATCGGACCCTACTACGAGCAGTACTTC
TRBV6-1,TRBJ2-3,many,-,CASIGWADTQYF,TGTGCCAGCATCGGATGGGCAGATACGCAGTATTTT
TRBV7-9,TRBJ2-5,many,TRBD2,CASSWTSVWETQYF,TGTGCCAGCAGCTGGACTAGCGTTTGGGAGACCCAGTACTTC
TRBV12-3/TRBV12-4,TRBJ2-1,many,-,CASSIVPALLFF,TGTGCCAGCAGTATCGTCCCCGCCTTGTTGTTCTTC
TRBV4-1,TRBJ2-7,many,TRBD1,CASSQATGQGANEQYF,TGCGCCAGCAGCCAAGCCACGGGACAGGGGGCGAACGAGCAGTACTTC
TRBV7-9,TRBJ1-2,many,-,CASSDPVDRSGSGYTF,TGTGCCAGCAGCGATCCCGTCGACAGATCAGGGTCTGGCTACACCTTC
TRBV7-2,TRBJ2-1,many,TRBD1,CASSSGQGANEQFF,TGTGCCAGCAGCTCGGGACAGGGAGCGAATGAGCAGTTCTTC
TRBV27,TRBJ2-1,many,-,CASSLRGGSYNEQFF,TGTGCCAGCAGTTTGCGTGGAGGGTCCTACAATGAGCAGTTCTTC
TRBV5-6,TRBJ2-4,many,-,CASSYFWGENIQYF,TGTGCCAGCAGCTACTTCTGGGGCGAAAACATTCAGTACTTC
TRBV20-1,TRBJ1-5,many,TRBD1,CSADRGNQPQHF,TGCAGTGCCGACAGGGGAAATCAGCCCCAGCATTTT
TRBV7-9,TRBJ1-1,-,-,CASSFEGVTEAFF,TGTGCCAGCAGCTTTGAGGGGGTCACTGAAGCTTTCTTT
TRBV7-3,TRBJ2-2,many,-,CASSRAGELFF,TGTGCCAGCAGCCGGGCCGGGGAGCTGTTTTTT
TRBV20-1,TRBJ2-7,-,TRBD2,CSASDAGRAPFEQNF,TGCAGTGCTAGCGATGCAGGGAGGGCCCCCTTCGAGCAGAACTTC
TRBV3-1,TRBJ1-5,many,TRBD1,CASSLDRGGQPQHF,TGTGCCAGCAGCCTAGACAGGGGAGGTCAGCCCCAGCATTTT
TRBV4-2,TRBJ1-6,many,TRBD1,CASSQELTGWPLHF,TGTGCCAGCAGCCAAGAGTTGACAGGGTGGCCCCTCCACTTT
TRBV7-6,TRBJ2-1,many,-,CASSLAGIEQFF,TGTGCCAGCAGCTTAGCCGGGATTGAGCAGTTCTTC
TRBV10-3,TRBJ1-5,many,-,CAISDENQPQHF,TGTGCCATCAGTGACGAGAATCAGCCCCAGCATTTT
TRBV7-3,TRBJ2-3,many,-,CASSQRDTQYF,TGTGCCAGCAGCCAAAGAGATACGCAGTATTTT
TRBV11-2,TRBJ2-6,many,-,CASSWVGTTGANVLTF,TGTGCCAGCAGCTGGGTAGGGACCACGGGGGCCAACGTCCTGACTTTC
TRBV3-1,TRBJ1-5,many,TRBD1,CASSQSRTGNIGQPQHF,TGTGCCAGCAGCCAGAGCAGGACAGGGAATATTGGTCAGCCCCAGCATTTT
TRBV12-3/TRBV12-4,TRBJ1-6,few,-,CASSRSSAPLHF,TGTGCCAGCAGTCGATCCAGTGCGCCCCTCCACTTT
TRBV5-5,TRBJ2-5,many,TRBD1,CASSLPTGTARQETQYF,TGTGCCAGCAGCTTGCCAACCGGGACAGCGCGACAAGAGACCCAGTACTTC
TRBV20-1,TRBJ2-3,many,-,CSVIPGVADHTDTQYF,TGCAGTGTGATCCCAGGGGTAGCAGACCACACAGATACGCAGTATTTT
TRBV5-1,TRBJ2-1,many,-,CASSTGLYNEQFF,TGCGCCAGCAGTACAGGCCTCTACAATGAGCAGTTCTTC
TRBV6-6,TRBJ2-7,few,-,CASSYGGRQAYEQYF,TGTGCCAGCAGTTATGGCGGGCGGCAGGCATACGAGCAGTACTTC
TRBV28,TRBJ2-1,-,-,CASSPFWGNNEQFF,TGTGCCAGCAGTCCATTTTGGGGCAACAATGAGCAGTTCTTC
TRBV20-1,TRBJ2-7,many,-,CSASKTYYEQYF,TGCAGTGCTAGTAAAACATACTACGAGCAGTACTTC
TRBV7-2,TRBJ1-2,many,TRBD1,CASSWGTEIGGYTF,TGTGCCAGCAGCTGGGGGACAGAAATTGGGGGCTACACCTTC
TRBV20-1,TRBJ2-1,few,TRBD2,CSAGGGTSGRGNEQFF,TGCAGTGCAGGGGGGGGTACTAGCGGGAGAGGCAATGAGCAGTTCTTC
TRBV7-3,TRBJ1-2,many,-,CASSPGGERNYGYTF,TGTGCCAGCAGCCCGGGGGGGGAGAGAAACTATGGCTACACCTTC
TRBV5-1,TRBJ2-7,many,-,CASSLAAGTSSYEQYF,TGCGCCAGCAGCTTGGCCGCCGGGACGAGCTCCTACGAGCAGTACTTC
TRBV10-3,TRBJ2-5,-,TRBD2,CVISDSRGTQETQYF,TGTGTCATCAGCGACTCGCGGGGGACCCAAGAGACCCAGTACTTC
TRBV6-6,TRBJ2-3,many,-,CASSSPPGPHFSTDTQYF,TGTGCCAGCAGTTCCCCCCCAGGCCCCCACTTCAGCACAGATACGCAGTATTTT
TRBV5-1,TRBJ2-7,many,TRBD1,CASKTGPSYEQYF,TGCGCCAGCAAGACAGGGCCCTCCTACGAGCAGTACTTC
TRBV4-2,TRBJ2-2,-,-,CASSQEHGGRNTGELFF,TGTGCCAGCAGCCAAGAACATGGTGGAAGAAACACCGGGGAGCTGTTTTTT
TRBV12-3/TRBV12-4,TRBJ2-6,-,-,CASSMSPGANVLTF,TGTGCCAGCTCTATGTCCCCTGGGGCCAACGTCCTGACTTTC
TRBV5-1,TRBJ1-1,many,-,CASRLGTTEAFF,TGCGCCAGCAGGCTAGGAACAACTGAAGCTTTCTTT
TRBV15,TRBJ2-2,many,TRBD1,CATSNPGQGHGELFF,TGTGCCACCAGCAACCCGGGACAGGGTCACGGGGAGCTGTTTTTT
TRBV20-1,TRBJ1-4,many,-,CSAREAGAFNEKLFF,TGCAGTGCTAGAGAGGCCGGGGCGTTTAATGAAAAACTGTTTTTT
TRBV25-1,TRBJ2-2,many,-,CASSEFQGGELFF,TGTGCCAGCAGTGAGTTCCAGGGCGGGGAGCTGTTTTTT
TRBV4-1,TRBJ2-7,many,-,CASSQVQASDLWAYEQYF,TGCGCCAGCAGCCAAGTCCAGGCCAGCGACCTTTGGGCCTACGAGCAGTACTTC
TRBV5-1,TRBJ2-7,many,TRBD2,CASDPGRGNDEQYF,TGCGCCAGCGACCCCGGGAGGGGCAATGACGAGCAGTACTTC
TRBV28,TRBJ2-7,many,-,CASSLSRGGYEQYF,TGTGCCAGCAGTTTAAGCAGGGGAGGCTACGAGCAGTACTTC